Following are 15 T cell receptor beta chains from one sample sequenced in a study of blood T cell repertoires in COVID-19. Repertoires were generated with immunoSEQ multiplex PCR, while TCRdb's copy carries only in-frame clones and drops some. This table has 15,000 to 20,000 clones, 88% appearing once. The sequenced sample was peripheral blood. The origin of the receptors is a human donor in a cohort sampled during active COVID-19.

J is TRBJ2-5 and V is TRBV7-6, with D possibly matching TRBD2 (5 bases). CDR3 size: 13 residues. V shed 2 bases and J shed 5 bases, with 9 bases lying between them. In germline, CDR1 is SGHVS, CDR2 FNYEAQ. CDR3 sequence (DNA): TGTGCCAGCAGCTTATCAGTAGCGGAGACCCAGTACTTC. Translating gives CASSLSVAETQYF. Full variable domain (outside the CDR3, taken from reference TRBV7-6 and TRBJ2-5): GAGVSQSPRYKVTKRGQDVALRCDPISGHVSLYWYRQALGQGPEFLTYFNYEAQQDKSGLPNDRFSAERPEGSISTLTIQRTEQRDSAMYRCASSLSVAETQYFGPGTRLLVL.

The V and J genes are TRBV7-8 and TRBJ2-5; possible D gene TRBD1, 6 bases. The CDR3 runs to 15 residues. The germline CDR1 and CDR2 sequences are SGHVS and FQNEAQ. The ends were cut back, 6 bases at V and 2 bases at J, with 16 bases in the middle. The DNA for the CDR3 is TGTGCCAGCAGTTCACAGGGAGCTGCTCAAGAGACCCAGTACTTC. Protein product: CASSSQGAAQETQYF. The full variable domain, completed using reference TRBV7-8 and TRBJ2-5, is GAGVSQSPRYKVAKRGQDVALRCDPISGHVSLFWYQQALGQGPEFLTYFQNEAQLDKSGLPSDRFFAERPEGSVSTLKIQRTQQEDSAVYLCASSSQGAAQETQYFGPGTRLLVL.

The chain couples TRBV7-3 to TRBJ2-7; D is unclear. The germline CDR1 and CDR2 sequences are SGHTA and FQGTGA. The CDR3 has 13 amino acids. Trimming took off 3 bases at V and 1 base at J, with 7 bases between the two ends. CDR3: CASSFGLSYEQYF. The CDR3 nucleotides read TGTGCCAGCAGCTTCGGTCTTTCCTACGAGCAGTACTTC.

The chain has TRBV19 and TRBJ1-5; TRBD1 matches at 10 bases. V shed 10 bases and J 6 bases; nucleotides not matched to a gene: 6. Germline assignment: CDR1 LNHDA and CDR2 SQIVND (reference sequence). The CDR3 spans 13 residues. CDR3 amino acids: CAISGQGGQPQHF. CDR3 DNA sequence: TGTGCCATATCCGGACAGGGGGGTCAGCCCCAGCATTTT.

The sample holds a few counts of this clone. The sample holds other DNA sequences that translate to the same CDR3. The genes are TRBV29-1 and TRBJ1-2; TRBD1 matches 7 bases. Unmatched junction bases numbered 2, after V lost 4 bases and J lost 6 bases. The CDR3 totals 11 residues. The germline CDR1 and CDR2 sequences are SQVTM and ANQGSEA. The CDR3 is CSVGQGNGYTF. The CDR3 DNA sequence: TGCAGCGTTGGACAGGGTAATGGCTACACCTTC.

The V and J genes are TRBV5-6 and TRBJ2-2; D is undetermined. The CDR3 loop spans 12 amino acids. Trimming shortened V by 4 bases and J by 6 bases, and 7 bases separated the two germline ends. The germline V gene encodes CDR1 SGHDT and CDR2 YYEEEE. CDR3 loop: CASSIPSGELFF. The CDR3 DNA is TGTGCCAGCAGCATTCCGTCCGGGGAGCTGTTTTTT.

This chain uses TRBV9 with TRBJ2-6; D is possibly TRBD1 (6 bases). This CDR3 spans 15 amino acids. Trimming pared 5 bases from V and 1 base from J, leaving 10 bases between. The germline V gene encodes CDR1 SGDLS and CDR2 YYNGEE. CDR3 DNA sequence: TGTGCCAGCAGTCTTCAGGGGTCTGGGGCCAACGTCCTGACTTTC. Translating gives CASSLQGSGANVLTF.

The rearrangement uses TRBV28 and TRBJ1-2; 7 bases are shared with TRBD1. V lost 3 bases and J lost 5; bases outside the gene matches: 3. Germline lookup yields CDR1 MDHEN and CDR2 SYDVKM. The CDR3 totals 13 residues. CDR3 loop: CASSLEGAYGYTF. The CDR3 DNA sequence: TGTGCCAGCAGTTTGGAGGGGGCGTATGGCTACACCTTC.

This chain links TRBV18 with TRBJ2-2, with TRBD1 matching over 11 bases. With V trimmed by 0 bases and J by 1 base, 1 base remained unmatched. The germline V gene has CDR1 KGHSH and CDR2 LQKENI. CDR3 length equals 17 residues. This CDR3 reads CASSPPGTGGNTGELFF. The DNA for the CDR3 is TGTGCCAGCTCACCACCCGGGACAGGGGGGAACACCGGGGAGCTGTTTTTT.

J is TRBJ1-5 and V is TRBV28; 7 bases are a match to TRBD1. The J segment lost 6 bases and the V segment lost 5 bases, leaving 7 bases of the junction unmatched. Per germline, CDR1 MDHEN and CDR2 SYDVKM. The CDR3 contains 14 residues. CDR3 DNA sequence: TGTGCCAGCAGTCAGGACAGGACCCCTCAGCCCCAGCATTTT. The encoded protein is CASSQDRTPQPQHF.

The V call is TRBV19, the J call TRBJ1-2, with 10 positions matching TRBD1. The CDR3 has 16 amino acids. The V segment lost 5 bases and the J segment 4 bases; nucleotides outside the gene matches: 10. Germline V gene lookup returns CDR1 LNHDA and CDR2 SQIVND (reference sequence). The CDR3 protein is CASSLTGTGVLYGYTF. The DNA for the CDR3 is TGTGCCAGTAGTCTGACCGGGACAGGGGTCCTCTATGGCTACACCTTC.

The rearrangement joins TRBV30 to TRBJ2-5; a possible D gene is TRBD2 (5 bases). The CDR3 totals 13 residues. CDR1 GTSNPN and CDR2 SVGIG come from the germline V gene (reference sequence). The V and J ends lost 0 bases and 5 bases respectively, with 10 bases between them. CDR3 sequence reads: CAWSVWTGETQYF. The CDR3 nucleotides read TGTGCCTGGAGTGTATGGACGGGGGAGACCCAGTACTTC.

The genes are TRBV27 and TRBJ2-1, with 12 bases that match TRBD2. From germline, CDR1 is MNHEY and CDR2 SMNVEV (reference sequence). This CDR3 contains 16 residues. The V gene end was trimmed by 5 bases and the J gene end by 8 bases; junction bases not matched to a gene: 10. The CDR3 spells CASSSRLTSGSYEQFF. DNA of the CDR3: TGTGCCAGCAGTAGCCGGTTGACTAGCGGGAGCTATGAGCAGTTCTTC.

The V and J genes are TRBV24-1 and TRBJ2-1; D gene ambiguous. CDR1 is KGHDR and CDR2 is SFDVKD in the germline V gene. The germline V and J ends were trimmed by 5 bases and 5 bases, with 6 bases remaining between them. The CDR3 length is 12 residues. The CDR3 bases are TGTGCCACCAGTGCGCAGAACAATGAGCAGTTCTTC. This translates into CATSAQNNEQFF.

This clone was detected once. V usage is TRBV4-1 and J usage is TRBJ2-7, with TRBD1 matching 7 bases. The CDR3 is 15 residues long. V dropped 1 base and J dropped 9; count of bases not matched to a gene: 12. Germline lookup yields CDR1 MGHRA and CDR2 YSYEKL. The chain's CDR3 is CASSQGGLTGVGQYF. The DNA of the CDR3 is TGCGCCAGCAGCCAAGGGGGCCTTACAGGGGTCGGGCAGTACTTC.